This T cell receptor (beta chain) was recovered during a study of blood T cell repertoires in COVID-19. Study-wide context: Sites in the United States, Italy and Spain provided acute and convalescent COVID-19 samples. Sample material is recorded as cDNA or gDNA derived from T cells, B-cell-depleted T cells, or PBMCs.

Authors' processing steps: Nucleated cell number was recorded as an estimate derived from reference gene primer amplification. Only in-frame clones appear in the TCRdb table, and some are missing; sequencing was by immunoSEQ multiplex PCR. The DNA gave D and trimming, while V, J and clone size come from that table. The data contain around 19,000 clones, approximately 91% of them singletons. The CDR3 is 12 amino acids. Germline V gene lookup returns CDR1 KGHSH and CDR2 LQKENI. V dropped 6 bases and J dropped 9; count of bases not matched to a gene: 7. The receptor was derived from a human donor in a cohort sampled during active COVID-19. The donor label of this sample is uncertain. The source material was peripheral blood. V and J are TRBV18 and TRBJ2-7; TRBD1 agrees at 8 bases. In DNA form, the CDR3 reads TGTGCCAGCTCCCCGTCCGGACAGGGGCAGTACTTC. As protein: CASSPSGQGQYF. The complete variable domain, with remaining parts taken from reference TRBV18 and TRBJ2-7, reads NAGVMQNPRHLVRRRGQEARLRCSPMKGHSHVYWYRQLPEEGLKFMVYLQKENIIDESGMPKERFSAEFPKEGPSILRIQQVVRGDSAAYFCASSPSGQGQYFGPGTRLTVT.